The 15 T cell receptor beta chains reported below all come from one sample, sequenced in a study of vaccination and CD4 T cells after COVID-19. With the Oncomine TCR Beta short-read assay, DNA from cultured CD4+ T cells was sequenced. One entry per CDR3 protein results from TCRdb running MiXCR on the PCR reads. Of fewer than 15,000 distinct CDR3 sequences listed, under 55% are singletons. These receptors' targets are unknown. Stated treatment: approximately nine-day PBMC culture with coronavirus spike peptide pools or control peptides (ViraFEST assay). Material: CD4+ T cells from blood, cultured in vitro. The origin of the receptors is a human donor who had recovered from COVID-19.

This clonotype has just a few counts. The V call is TRBV20-1, the J call TRBJ2-1; TRBD2 is a possible D gene (6 bases). Germline V gene sequence: CDR1 DFQATT, CDR2 SNEGSKA (reference sequence). CDR3 size: 15 residues. With 3 bases removed from V and 9 bases from J, the gap between germline ends came to 21 bases. In DNA, the CDR3 is TGCAGTGCTAGTGGCGGCCTCATCGGGGGTGTTGAGCAGTTCTTC. Residues: CSASGGLIGGVEQFF.

The rearrangement joins TRBV2 to TRBJ2-1, with D perhaps being TRBD1 or TRBD2 (6 bases each). The V end lost 6 bases, the J end lost 2 bases, and 20 bases lay between the germline ends. This CDR3 is built from 17 residues. The germline V gene has CDR1 SNHLY and CDR2 FYNNEI. The chain's CDR3 is CASRRDGGGNAYNEQFF. DNA for the CDR3: TGTGCCAGCAGGAGGGACGGAGGGGGGAACGCCTACAATGAGCAGTTCTTC.

The J gene is TRBJ1-1, the V gene TRBV2; no clear D. Trimming left V 1 base short and J 3 bases short, with 9 bases between. The CDR3 contains 14 residues. In germline, CDR1 is SNHLY, CDR2 FYNNEI. CDR3: CASSEEGWDTEAFF. Written as DNA, the CDR3 is TGTGCCAGCAGTGAAGAGGGATGGGACACTGAAGCTTTCTTT.

This clonotype was counted a single time. The V gene is TRBV6-5, the J gene TRBJ2-5, with D tentatively TRBD2 (5 bases). Germline V gene lookup returns CDR1 MNHEY and CDR2 SVGAGI. This CDR3 contains 15 residues. V was pared by 2 bases and J by 5 bases, with 15 bases between. The CDR3 coding sequence is TGTGCCAGCAGTTACGGGGTTCCGAGGAGGGAGACCCAGTACTTC. It encodes CASSYGVPRRETQYF.

This clonotype was picked up a small number of times. The gene calls are TRBV21-1 and TRBJ1-1. TRBV21-1 is shown as a pseudogene. There are 13 residues in the CDR3. The CDR3 sequence: CASSKAVNTEAFF. The CDR3 DNA reads as TGTGCCAGCAGCAAAGCCGTAAACACTGAAGCTTTCTTT.

The table lists this clonotype with a few counts. The chain couples TRBV28 to TRBJ1-5, with a weak D call TRBD1 (5 bases). The germline CDR1 and CDR2 sequences are MDHEN and SYDVKM. The CDR3 extends over 16 amino acids. Trimming shortened V by 4 bases and J by 3 bases, and 16 bases separated the two germline ends. The CDR3 region has the DNA TGTGCCAGCAGTTCTTGGGGCCGGCGGCACAATCAGCCCCAGCATTTT. Translating gives CASSSWGRRHNQPQHF.

The rearrangement links TRBV21-1 to TRBJ2-7; the table's D call TRBD2 went unverified against the DNA. TRBV21-1 is noted as a pseudogene. The CDR3 totals 16 residues. CDR3 sequence reads: CASSKGKTGEGYEQYF. The CDR3 DNA reads TGTGCCAGCAGCAAAGGAAAAACGGGAGAAGGGTACGAGCAGTACTTC.

The rearrangement links TRBV7-2 to TRBJ1-2; the D gene is possibly TRBD1 (6 bases). Trimming left V 2 bases short and J 5 bases short, with 9 bases between. The germline CDR1 and CDR2 sequences are SGHTA and FQGNSA. This CDR3 spans 13 amino acids. The CDR3 is CASSLRGGYGYTF. The DNA for the CDR3 is TGTGCCAGCAGCTTAAGGGGGGGGTATGGCTACACCTTC.

The rearrangement joins TRBV2 to TRBJ1-5; 9 bases fit TRBD1. This CDR3 is 15 amino acids long. Germline V gene lookup returns CDR1 SNHLY and CDR2 FYNNEI. V was pared by 6 bases and J by 2 bases, with 5 bases of the junction left unmatched. This chain's CDR3 is CASRRQGEGNQPQHF. In nucleotides, the CDR3 is TGTGCCAGCAGAAGACAGGGGGAGGGCAATCAGCCCCAGCATTTT.

This sequence joins TRBV28 and TRBJ2-2; 13 nucleotides align to TRBD2. V gave up 8 bases and J gave up 6 bases; unmatched junction bases: 3. Germline CDR1 and CDR2: MDHEN and SYDVKM. The CDR3 covers 14 residues. DNA for the CDR3: TGTGCCAGCGGACTAGCGGGAGTAGCCGGGGAGCTGTTTTTT. It yields the protein CASGLAGVAGELFF. Full variable domain (outside the CDR3, taken from reference TRBV28 and TRBJ2-2): DVKVTQSSRYLVKRTGEKVFLECVQDMDHENMFWYRQDPGLGLRLIYFSYDVKMKEKGDIPEGYSVSREKKERFSLILESASTNQTSMYLCASGLAGVAGELFFGEGSRLTVL.

The chain joins TRBV10-3 to TRBJ1-6; D is possibly TRBD1 (6 bases). Looked up from germline, CDR1 is ENHRY and CDR2 is SYGVKD. The CDR3 runs to 15 residues. V was trimmed by 0 bases and J by 5 bases, leaving 8 bases between them. This chain's CDR3 is CAISESGGDNSPLHF. CDR3 in DNA: TGTGCCATCAGTGAGTCAGGGGGAGATAATTCACCCCTCCACTTT.

J is TRBJ2-6 and V is TRBV10-1, with D perhaps assigned TRBD1 or TRBD2 (5 bases each). Per the germline V gene, CDR1 is WNHNN and CDR2 is SYGVQD (reference sequence). CDR3 length: 21 amino acids. The V and J ends lost 10 bases and 4 bases respectively, with 35 bases between them. CDR3 DNA sequence: TGCGCCATCATGAGGGAAAGAGGGGCGGAACACCAGAAACCCGGGGCCAACGTCCTGACTTTC. Its translation: CAIMRERGAEHQKPGANVLTF.

The rearrangement joins TRBV6-2 or TRBV6-3 to TRBJ2-2; no clear D gene. V lost 8 bases and J lost 7, with 5 bases in between. Germline CDR1 MNHEY, CDR2 SVGEGT. The length of the CDR3 is 10 residues. CDR3 DNA sequence: TGTGCCAGCTCGGACGGGGAGCTGTTTTTT. Translating it yields CASSDGELFF.

This clonotype turned up a few times. V gene TRBV2 combines with J gene TRBJ2-1; possible D gene TRBD2, 6 bases. The CDR3 has 11 amino acids. The V end was cut by 11 bases, the J end by 9 bases, with 14 bases between. Germline V gives CDR1 SNHLY, CDR2 FYNNEI. CDR3 region: CALNAGFEQFF. The CDR3 DNA sequence: TGTGCCCTTAACGCGGGATTTGAGCAGTTCTTC.

J is TRBJ1-5 and V is TRBV7-9, with D perhaps matching TRBD1 (5 bases). There are 17 residues in the CDR3. Per germline, CDR1 SEHNR and CDR2 FQNEAQ (reference sequence). V was shortened by 0 bases and J by 2 bases, with 14 bases between the two germline ends. CDR3 sequence (DNA): TGTGCCAGCAGCTTAGCGTTGGGGCAAGGAGGCAATCAGCCCCAGCATTTT. It codes for CASSLALGQGGNQPQHF.